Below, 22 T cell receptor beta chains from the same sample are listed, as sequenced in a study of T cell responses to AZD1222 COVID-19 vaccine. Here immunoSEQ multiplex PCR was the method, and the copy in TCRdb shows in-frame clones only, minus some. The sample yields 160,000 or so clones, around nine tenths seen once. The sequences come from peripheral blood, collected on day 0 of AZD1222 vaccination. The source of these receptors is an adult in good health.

Written as DNA, the CDR3 is TGTGCCAGCAGTTCTCCGGGACAGGGAAGCTCCTACGAGCAGTACTTC. This codes for CASSSPGQGSSYEQYF. The chain carries TRBV28 and TRBJ2-7; the match to TRBD1 covers 9 bases. CDR1 MDHEN and CDR2 SYDVKM come from the germline V gene. J gave up 0 bases and V 4 bases, and 7 bases lay outside the gene matches. The CDR3 has 16 residues.

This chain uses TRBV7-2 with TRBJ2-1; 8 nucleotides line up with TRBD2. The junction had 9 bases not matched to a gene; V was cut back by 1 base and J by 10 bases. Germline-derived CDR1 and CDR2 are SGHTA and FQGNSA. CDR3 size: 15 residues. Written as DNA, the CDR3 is TGTGCCAGCAGCTTAGTGGCGGGGGGCGGCGGAGAGCAGTTCTTC. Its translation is CASSLVAGGGGEQFF.

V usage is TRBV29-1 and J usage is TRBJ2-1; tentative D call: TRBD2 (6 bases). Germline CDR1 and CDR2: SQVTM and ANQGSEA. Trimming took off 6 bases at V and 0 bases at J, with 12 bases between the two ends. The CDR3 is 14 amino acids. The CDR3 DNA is TGCAGCGTCCGGGGGTATAGCTCCTACAATGAGCAGTTCTTC. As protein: CSVRGYSSYNEQFF.

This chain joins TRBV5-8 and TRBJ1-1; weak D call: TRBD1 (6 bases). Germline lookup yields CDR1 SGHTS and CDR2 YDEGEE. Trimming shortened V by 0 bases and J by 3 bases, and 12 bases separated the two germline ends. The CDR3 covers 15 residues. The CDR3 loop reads CASSLGGGGYTEAFF. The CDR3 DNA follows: TGTGCCAGCAGCTTGGGGGGGGGCGGATACACTGAAGCTTTCTTT.

The CDR3 DNA reads TGTGCCAGTAGCGAGGACAATCGCCGGTACAATGAGCAGTTCTTC. Translated: CASSEDNRRYNEQFF. The chain uses TRBV19 and TRBJ2-1; a weak D match, TRBD1 (5 bases). The CDR3 sequence is 15 residues long. Germline assignment: CDR1 LNHDA and CDR2 SQIVND (reference sequence). The germline V and J ends were trimmed by 6 bases and 4 bases, with 16 bases remaining between them.

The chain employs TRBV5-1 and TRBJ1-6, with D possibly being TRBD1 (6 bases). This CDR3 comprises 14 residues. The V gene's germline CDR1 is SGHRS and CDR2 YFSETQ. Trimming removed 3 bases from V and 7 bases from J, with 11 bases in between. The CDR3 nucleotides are TGCGCCAGCAGCTCGGTAGGGGGGAATTCACCCCTCCACTTT. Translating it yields CASSSVGGNSPLHF. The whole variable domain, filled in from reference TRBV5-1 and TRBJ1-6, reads KAGVTQTPRYLIKTRGQQVTLSCSPISGHRSVSWYQQTPGQGLQFLFEYFSETQRNKGNFPGRFSGRQFSNSRSEMNVSTLELGDSALYLCASSSVGGNSPLHFGNGTRLTVT.

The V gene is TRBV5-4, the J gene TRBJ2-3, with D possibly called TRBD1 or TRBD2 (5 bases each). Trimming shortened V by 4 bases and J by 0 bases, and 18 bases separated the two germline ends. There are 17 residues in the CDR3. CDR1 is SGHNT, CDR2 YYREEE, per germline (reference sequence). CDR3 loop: CASSPQGRGGSTDTQYF. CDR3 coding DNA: TGTGCCAGCAGCCCACAAGGACGGGGCGGGAGCACAGATACGCAGTATTTT.

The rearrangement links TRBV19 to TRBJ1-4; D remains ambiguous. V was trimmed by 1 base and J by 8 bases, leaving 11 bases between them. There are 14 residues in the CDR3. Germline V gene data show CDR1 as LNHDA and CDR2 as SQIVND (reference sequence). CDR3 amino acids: CASSIGLGGEKLFF. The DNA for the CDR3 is TGTGCCAGTAGTATAGGTCTTGGTGGAGAAAAACTGTTTTTT. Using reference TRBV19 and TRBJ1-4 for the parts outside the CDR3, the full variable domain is DGGITQSPKYLFRKEGQNVTLSCEQNLNHDAMYWYRQDPGQGLRLIYYSQIVNDFQKGDIAEGYSVSREKKESFPLTVTSAQKNPTAFYLCASSIGLGGEKLFFGSGTQLSVL.

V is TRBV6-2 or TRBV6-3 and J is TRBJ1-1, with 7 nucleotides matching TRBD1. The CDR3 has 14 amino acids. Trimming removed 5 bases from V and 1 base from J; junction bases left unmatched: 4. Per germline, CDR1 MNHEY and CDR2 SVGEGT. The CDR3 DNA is TGTGCCAGCAGTCCGCGACAGGGGAACACTGAAGCTTTCTTT. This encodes CASSPRQGNTEAFF.

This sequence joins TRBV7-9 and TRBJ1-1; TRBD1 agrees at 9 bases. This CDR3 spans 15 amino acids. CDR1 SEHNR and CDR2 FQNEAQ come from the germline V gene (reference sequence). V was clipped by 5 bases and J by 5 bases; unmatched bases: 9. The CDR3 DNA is TGTGCCAGCAGCCCGGGGGGACAGGGCGGGACTGAAGCTTTCTTT. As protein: CASSPGGQGGTEAFF.

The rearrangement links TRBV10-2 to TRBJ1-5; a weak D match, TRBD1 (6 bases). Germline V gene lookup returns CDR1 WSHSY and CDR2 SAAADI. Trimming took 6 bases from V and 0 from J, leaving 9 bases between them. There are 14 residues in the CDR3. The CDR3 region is CASSEQGSNQPQHF. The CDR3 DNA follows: TGCGCCAGCAGCGAACAGGGTAGCAATCAGCCCCAGCATTTT.

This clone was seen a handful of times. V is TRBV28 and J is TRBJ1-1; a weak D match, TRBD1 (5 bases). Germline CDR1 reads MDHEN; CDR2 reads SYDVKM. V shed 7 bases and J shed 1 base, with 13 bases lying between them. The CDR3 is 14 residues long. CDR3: CASNRYRQNTEAFF. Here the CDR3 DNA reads TGTGCCAGCAACCGCTACAGGCAGAACACTGAAGCTTTCTTT.

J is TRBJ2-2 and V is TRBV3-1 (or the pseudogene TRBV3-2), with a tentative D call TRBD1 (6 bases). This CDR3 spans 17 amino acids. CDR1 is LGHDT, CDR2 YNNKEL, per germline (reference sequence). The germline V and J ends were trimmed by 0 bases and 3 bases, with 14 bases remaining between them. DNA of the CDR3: TGTGCCAGCAGCCAAGATATACCGGGACATCACACCGGGGAGCTGTTTTTT. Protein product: CASSQDIPGHHTGELFF.

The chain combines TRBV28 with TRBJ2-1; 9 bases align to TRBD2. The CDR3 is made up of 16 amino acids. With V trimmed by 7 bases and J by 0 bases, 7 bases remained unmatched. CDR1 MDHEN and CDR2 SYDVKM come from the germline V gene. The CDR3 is CASTILSGSSYNEQFF. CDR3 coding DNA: TGTGCCAGCACCATACTTAGCGGGAGCTCCTACAATGAGCAGTTCTTC.

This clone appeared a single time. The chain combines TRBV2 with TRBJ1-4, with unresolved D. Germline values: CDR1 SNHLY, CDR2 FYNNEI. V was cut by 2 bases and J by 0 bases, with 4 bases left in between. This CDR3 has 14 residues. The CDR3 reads CASSEWPTNEKLFF. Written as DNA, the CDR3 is TGTGCCAGCAGTGAATGGCCAACTAATGAAAAACTGTTTTTT.

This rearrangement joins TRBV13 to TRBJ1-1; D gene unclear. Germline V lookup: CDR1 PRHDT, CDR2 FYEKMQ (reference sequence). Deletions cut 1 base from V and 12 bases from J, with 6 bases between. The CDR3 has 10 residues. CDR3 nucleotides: TGTGCCAGCAGCTTAGACGGGTCTTTCTTT. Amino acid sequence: CASSLDGSFF.

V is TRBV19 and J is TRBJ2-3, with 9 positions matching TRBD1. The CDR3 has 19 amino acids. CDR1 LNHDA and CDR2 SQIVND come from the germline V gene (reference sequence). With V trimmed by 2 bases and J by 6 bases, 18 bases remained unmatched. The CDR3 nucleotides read TGTGCCAGTAGTATAAGAGGTTTGGGCGGACAGGGGATTTTGGATACGCAGTATTTT. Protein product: CASSIRGLGGQGILDTQYF.

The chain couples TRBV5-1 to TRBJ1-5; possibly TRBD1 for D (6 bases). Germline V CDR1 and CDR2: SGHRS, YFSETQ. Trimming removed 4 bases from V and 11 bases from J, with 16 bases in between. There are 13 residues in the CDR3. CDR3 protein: CASSLGAGEAQHF. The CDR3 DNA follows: TGCGCCAGCAGCCTTGGGGCAGGGGAAGCCCAGCATTTT.

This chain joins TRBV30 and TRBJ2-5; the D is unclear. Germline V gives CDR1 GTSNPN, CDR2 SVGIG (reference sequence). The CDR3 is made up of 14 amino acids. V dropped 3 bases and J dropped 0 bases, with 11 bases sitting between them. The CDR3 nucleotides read TGTGCCTGGAGCCCAACATCGTACCAAGAGACCCAGTACTTC. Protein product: CAWSPTSYQETQYF.

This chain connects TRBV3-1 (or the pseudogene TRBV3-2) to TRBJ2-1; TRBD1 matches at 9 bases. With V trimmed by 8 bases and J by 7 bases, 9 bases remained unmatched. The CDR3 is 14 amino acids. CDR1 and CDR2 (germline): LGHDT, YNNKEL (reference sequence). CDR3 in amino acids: CASGPGQGYNEQFF. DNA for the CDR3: TGTGCCAGCGGACCGGGACAGGGATATAATGAGCAGTTCTTC.

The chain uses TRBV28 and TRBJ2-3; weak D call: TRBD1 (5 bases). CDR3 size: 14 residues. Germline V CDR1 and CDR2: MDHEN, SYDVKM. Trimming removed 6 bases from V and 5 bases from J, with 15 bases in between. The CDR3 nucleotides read TGTGCCAGCAGCCGTCCCTCAGGGAAAGATACGCAGTATTTT. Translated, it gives CASSRPSGKDTQYF.

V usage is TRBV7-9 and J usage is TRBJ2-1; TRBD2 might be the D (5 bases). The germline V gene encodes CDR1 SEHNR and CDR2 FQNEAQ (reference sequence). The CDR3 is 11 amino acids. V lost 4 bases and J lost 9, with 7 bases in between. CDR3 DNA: TGTGCCAGCAGCTCAAGCGGTGAGCAGTTCTTC. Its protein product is CASSSSGEQFF.